This T cell receptor beta chain was captured in a study of naive and memory T cell subsets. This clonotype has only a few counts. The antigen is not known. After the first PCR, alpha and beta chain libraries were processed separately. CD4 T cells were positively selected, then CD8 T cells from the CD4-negative fraction. Cells stained for CD3, CD4, CD8, CD45RA, CD27 and viability were sorted into four CD45RA/CD27 subsets. The beta constant-region primer was an equimolar mix of two oligonucleotides covering TRBC1 and TRBC2. Ligated cDNA was amplified by four rounds of PCR with nested alpha and beta constant-region primers and SP2. From the UMI-ligation and nested PCR reads, TCRdb called clonotypes with MiXCR, one entry per CDR3 protein. There are 120,000 to 150,000 distinct CDR3 sequences in the sample; approximately 21% occur only once, and 0.6% to 0.8% lies in the top ten. Study-wide findings and caveats: Gini index rose across naive, CM, EM and EMRA in CD4 and CD8. Naive repertoires, especially CD8, held a few larger clonotypes, possibly memory cells re-expressing CD45RA.

The V end was cut by 0 bases, the J end by 2 bases, with 11 bases between. The CDR3 has 16 amino acids. Germline CDR1 and CDR2: MNHEY and SMNVEV (reference sequence). This clonotype originated in a human donor in good health. The chain links TRBV27 to TRBJ2-4, with D perhaps TRBD1 (5 bases). Sample: naive CD8+ T cells from blood. CDR3 bases: TGTGCCAGCAGTTTATCGGCAGGGTTGACCAAAAACATTCAGTACTTC. Amino acids: CASSLSAGLTKNIQYF.